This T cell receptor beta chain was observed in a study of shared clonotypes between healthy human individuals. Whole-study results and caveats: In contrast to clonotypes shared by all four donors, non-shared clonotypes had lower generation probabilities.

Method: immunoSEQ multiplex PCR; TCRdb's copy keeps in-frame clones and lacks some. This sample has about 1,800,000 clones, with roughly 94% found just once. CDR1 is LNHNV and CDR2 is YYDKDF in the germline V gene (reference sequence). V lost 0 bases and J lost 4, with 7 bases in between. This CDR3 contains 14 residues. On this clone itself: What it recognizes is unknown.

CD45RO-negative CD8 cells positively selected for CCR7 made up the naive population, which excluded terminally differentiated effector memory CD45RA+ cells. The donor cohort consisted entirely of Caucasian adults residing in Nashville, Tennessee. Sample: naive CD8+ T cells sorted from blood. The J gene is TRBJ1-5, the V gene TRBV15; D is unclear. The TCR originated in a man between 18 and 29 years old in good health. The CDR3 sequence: CATSREAENQPQHF. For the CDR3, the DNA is TGTGCCACCAGCAGAGAGGCGGAAAATCAGCCCCAGCATTTT.